Listed below are T cell receptor beta chains from one sample, sequenced in a study of blood T cell repertoires in COVID-19. The repertoire was sequenced with immunoSEQ multiplex PCR; TCRdb's copy has only in-frame clones and lacks some. The table has around 260,000 clones, 75% to 90% seen once. Sequencing used peripheral blood. The receptors stem from a young man with active or convalescent COVID-19. Each CDR3 is given with its conserved first and last residue. D genes are given only for firm matches.

J: TRBJ2-1; D: TRBD1; length: 16; V: TRBV11-2; CDR3: CASSLGGQGTYNEQFF
J: TRBJ1-4; D: NA; length: 15; V: TRBV6-1; CDR3: CASSEDRGAGEKLFF
J: TRBJ2-2; D: TRBD1; length: 21; V: TRBV6-2/TRBV6-3; CDR3: CASSPFGQGARRALNTGELFF
J: TRBJ1-5; D: NA; length: 12; V: TRBV7-2; CDR3: CASSLLSGPQHF
J: TRBJ2-7; D: TRBD1; length: 14; V: TRBV5-4; CDR3: CASSLGQGFYEQYF
J: TRBJ1-1; D: NA; length: 14; V: TRBV5-1; CDR3: CASSPSSSGEEAFF
J: TRBJ1-2; D: TRBD1; length: 14; V: TRBV7-8; CDR3: CASSFRGRGYGYTF
J: TRBJ2-7; D: NA; length: 12; V: TRBV12-5; CDR3: CASGASKYEQYF
J: TRBJ1-1; D: NA; length: 13; V: TRBV27; CDR3: CASSPTPAGFAFF
J: TRBJ1-2; D: TRBD1; length: 16; V: TRBV7-2; CDR3: CASSLGTGEPNYGYTF
J: TRBJ2-1; D: TRBD2; length: 13; V: TRBV19; CDR3: CASSIGLAVEQFF
J: TRBJ2-2; D: TRBD1; length: 17; V: TRBV7-9; CDR3: CASSYTTPDRSAGELFF
J: TRBJ1-6; D: NA; length: 14; V: TRBV10-3; CDR3: CAISGESHNSPLHF
J: TRBJ2-1; D: TRBD2; length: 18; V: TRBV5-1; CDR3: CASSFQSSGGARSTEQFF
J: TRBJ2-6; D: NA; length: 15; V: TRBV5-4; CDR3: CASSWRASGANVLTF
J: TRBJ1-2; D: NA; length: 14; V: TRBV9; CDR3: CASSVGRVGYGYTF
J: TRBJ1-1; D: TRBD1; length: 13; V: TRBV12-3/TRBV12-4; CDR3: CASRQGGKTEAFF
J: TRBJ2-5; D: NA; length: 14; V: TRBV11-3; CDR3: CASSIDFNQETQYF
J: TRBJ1-5; D: NA; length: 18; V: TRBV7-8; CDR3: CASSLALIGAISNQPQHF
J: TRBJ2-1; D: NA; length: 13; V: TRBV3-1/TRBV3-2; CDR3: CASSPTAYNEQFF
J: TRBJ2-5; D: NA; length: 14; V: TRBV6-1; CDR3: CASSELGGGETQYF
J: TRBJ1-5; D: TRBD1; length: 16; V: TRBV19; CDR3: CASSKLGQGGNQPQHF
J: TRBJ2-2; D: NA; length: 15; V: TRBV30; CDR3: CAVQGLGVNTGELFF
J: TRBJ1-5; D: TRBD1; length: 19; V: TRBV24-1; CDR3: CATSDLGQGARYGNQPQHF
J: TRBJ2-7; D: NA; length: 12; V: TRBV5-4; CDR3: CASSSGLAEQYF
J: TRBJ2-3; D: TRBD2; length: 16; V: TRBV19; CDR3: CASSMGTSGGTDTQYF
J: TRBJ2-7; D: NA; length: 11; V: TRBV7-9; CDR3: CASSGGSEQYF
J: TRBJ2-1; D: TRBD2; length: 16; V: TRBV7-2; CDR3: CASGHAGLAMDNEQFF
J: TRBJ1-3; D: NA; length: 12; V: TRBV27; CDR3: CASKSPSNTIYF
J: TRBJ1-1; D: NA; length: 13; V: TRBV6-5; CDR3: CASTRGGNTEAFF
J: TRBJ2-2; D: TRBD2; length: 16; V: TRBV3-1/TRBV3-2; CDR3: CASSQVGGSYTGELFF
J: TRBJ1-2; D: NA; length: 11; V: TRBV20-1; CDR3: CSAPETNGYTF
J: TRBJ2-1; D: TRBD2; length: 13; V: TRBV6-5; CDR3: CASQRGDYNEQFF
J: TRBJ1-2; D: NA; length: 16; V: TRBV6-1; CDR3: CASSEVGRPSNYGYTF
J: TRBJ1-2; D: TRBD1; length: 17; V: TRBV5-5; CDR3: CASNVGQGLRKNYGYTF
J: TRBJ1-6; D: NA; length: 15; V: TRBV5-1; CDR3: CASSLALTGGSPLHF
J: TRBJ2-3; D: TRBD2; length: 17; V: TRBV4-1; CDR3: CASSQGAASGGLDTQYF
J: TRBJ1-4; D: TRBD1; length: 14; V: TRBV7-8; CDR3: CASSRGDSNEKLFF
J: TRBJ1-2; D: TRBD1; length: 19; V: TRBV5-1; CDR3: CASSLAELKSGTDNYGYTF
J: TRBJ1-1; D: TRBD1; length: 16; V: TRBV5-1; CDR3: CASSPRDTGVWTEAFF
J: TRBJ2-7; D: NA; length: 13; V: TRBV19; CDR3: CASSTNPGYEQYF
J: TRBJ2-5; D: TRBD2; length: 16; V: TRBV7-2; CDR3: CASSLAPSGGGETQYF
J: TRBJ2-5; D: NA; length: 13; V: TRBV12-3/TRBV12-4; CDR3: CASRSQGRETQYF
J: TRBJ2-5; D: NA; length: 11; V: TRBV20-1; CDR3: CSASSPETQYF
J: TRBJ2-1; D: TRBD2; length: 15; V: TRBV10-1; CDR3: CASSAGLAGGNEQFF
J: TRBJ1-2; D: TRBD1; length: 15; V: TRBV7-9; CDR3: CASSLPGQGSYGYTF
J: TRBJ1-5; D: NA; length: 17; V: TRBV7-8; CDR3: CASSSAYMGASNQPQHF
J: TRBJ2-1; D: TRBD2; length: 18; V: TRBV9; CDR3: CASSDPRTSGDIRNEQFF
J: TRBJ2-1; D: TRBD1; length: 15; V: TRBV10-1; CDR3: CASSESTGVANEQFF
J: TRBJ1-6; D: TRBD1; length: 15; V: TRBV30; CDR3: CAWSVGTGYNSPLHF
J: TRBJ2-1; D: NA; length: 15; V: TRBV6-1; CDR3: CASSETGLRPHEQFF
J: TRBJ1-1; D: NA; length: 14; V: TRBV5-1; CDR3: CASSLGRGAPEAFF
J: TRBJ1-1; D: NA; length: 14; V: TRBV7-2; CDR3: CASSSVRGNTEAFF
J: TRBJ1-1; D: NA; length: 13; V: TRBV29-1; CDR3: CSVEDPPGTEAFF